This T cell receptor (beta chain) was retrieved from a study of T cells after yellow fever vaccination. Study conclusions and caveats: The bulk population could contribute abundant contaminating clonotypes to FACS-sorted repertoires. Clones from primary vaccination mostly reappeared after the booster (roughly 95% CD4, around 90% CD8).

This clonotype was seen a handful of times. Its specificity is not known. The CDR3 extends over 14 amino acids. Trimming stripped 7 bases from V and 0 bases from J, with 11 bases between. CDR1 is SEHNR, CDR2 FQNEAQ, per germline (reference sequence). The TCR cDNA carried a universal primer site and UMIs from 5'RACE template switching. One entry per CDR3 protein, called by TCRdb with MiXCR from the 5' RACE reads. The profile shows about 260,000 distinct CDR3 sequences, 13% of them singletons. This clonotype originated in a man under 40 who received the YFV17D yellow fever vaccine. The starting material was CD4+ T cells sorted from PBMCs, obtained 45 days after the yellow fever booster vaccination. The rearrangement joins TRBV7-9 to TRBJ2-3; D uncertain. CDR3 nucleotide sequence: TGTGCCAGCACCCTGACGAGGAGCACAGATACGCAGTATTTT. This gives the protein CASTLTRSTDTQYF.